This record looks at one T cell receptor (beta chain) sequence and its context. Its antigen is still unknown. The assay was immunoSEQ multiplex PCR, and TCRdb's table has in-frame clones only and misses some. The repertoire consists of 95,000 to 100,000 clones, with about 86% occurring once and the leading ten covering approximately 1.5%. The entry originates in a study of T cell responses to AZD1222 COVID-19 vaccine. Germline assignment: CDR1 SGHRS and CDR2 YFSETQ. There are 15 residues in the CDR3. The V gene end was trimmed by 1 base and the J gene end by 3 bases; junction bases not matched to a gene: 3. Notes on the study in general: Unmutated variant regions are reportedly the target of nearly half of TCRs that are spike-specific. Vaccine-associated CD4 TCRs ranged over spike, dominating at 160-218 and 743-854.

This sample comprised peripheral blood, obtained on day 0 of AZD1222 vaccination. The sequence derives from an adult in good health. The J gene is TRBJ1-4, the V gene TRBV5-1, with 7 positions matching TRBD1. DNA for the CDR3: TGCGCCAGCAGCTTGAACCAGGGGGCTAATGAAAAACTGTTTTTT. It encodes CASSLNQGANEKLFF.